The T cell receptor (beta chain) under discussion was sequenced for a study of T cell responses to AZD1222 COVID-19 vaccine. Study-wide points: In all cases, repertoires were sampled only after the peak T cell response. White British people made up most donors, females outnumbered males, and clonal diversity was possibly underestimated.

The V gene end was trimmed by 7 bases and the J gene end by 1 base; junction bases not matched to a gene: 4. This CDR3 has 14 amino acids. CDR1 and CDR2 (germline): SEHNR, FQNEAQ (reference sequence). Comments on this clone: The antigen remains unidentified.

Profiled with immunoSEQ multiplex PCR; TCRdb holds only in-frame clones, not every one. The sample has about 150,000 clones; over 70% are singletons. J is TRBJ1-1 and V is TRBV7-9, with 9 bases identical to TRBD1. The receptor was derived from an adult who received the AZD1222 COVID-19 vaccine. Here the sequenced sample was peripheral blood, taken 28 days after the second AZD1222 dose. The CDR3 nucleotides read TGTGCCAGCAACGACAGGGGGGCGAACACTGAAGCTTTCTTT. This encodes CASNDRGANTEAFF.